The 26 T cell receptor beta chains below were found in one sample sequenced in a study of T cells in Graves' hyperthyroidism and ophthalmopathy (dated by TCRdb to the late 2010s). Libraries were prepared through multiplex PCR. TCRdb lists the instrument as Illumina HiSeq 2000. TCR beta CDR3 regions were amplified from RNA transcripts. A first-round RT-PCR of the TCR CDR3 used the HTBI primer set with the Qiagen OneStep RT-PCR kit. The public reads were reanalyzed by TCRdb: fastp trimming at Q25, MiXCR alignment, in-frame beta chains only. Entries that share a CDR3 protein sequence are merged under the most common genes and DNA. Counted in this sample were 250,000 to 400,000 distinct CDR3 sequences; approximately 13% of them appeared once. The ten largest clones take up 30% to 35% of the sample. Sequenced input: blood. The receptor set was obtained from a woman in her forties with Graves' ophthalmopathy.

This sequence joins TRBV20-1 and TRBJ1-4, with D possibly being TRBD1 (5 bases). The CDR3 extends over 13 amino acids. V was trimmed by 5 bases and J by 8 bases, leaving 15 bases between them. Per the germline V gene, CDR1 is DFQATT and CDR2 is SNEGSKA (reference sequence). CDR3 DNA: TGCAGTGCTCTCAGGGTAATGGAAGAAAAACTGTTTTTT. Translating gives CSALRVMEEKLFF.

DNA for the CDR3: TGTGCCAGCAGTACAGGGCTCTATGAAAAACTGTTTTTT. Translated, it gives CASSTGLYEKLFF. The rearrangement uses TRBV28 and TRBJ1-4, with D perhaps TRBD1 (6 bases). The CDR3 runs 13 residues. CDR1 and CDR2 from the germline V gene are MDHEN and SYDVKM. V was trimmed by 5 bases and J by 6 bases, leaving 10 bases between them.

This clonotype was seen ten or more times. J is TRBJ2-1 and V is TRBV29-1, with D perhaps matching TRBD1 (6 bases). The CDR3 covers 11 residues. V was cut by 7 bases and J by 7 bases, with 11 bases left in between. Germline loops: CDR1 SQVTM, CDR2 ANQGSEA. Here the CDR3 DNA reads TGCAGCGGAAGAACAGGGAATGAGCAGTTCTTC. It translates to CSGRTGNEQFF.

The chain recombines TRBV14 with TRBJ1-3; D possibly corresponds to TRBD1 (6 bases). The CDR3 has 15 residues. Germline V lookup: CDR1 SGHDN, CDR2 FVKESK. The V and J ends lost 2 bases and 3 bases respectively, with 11 bases between them. CDR3 DNA: TGTGCCAGCAGCCAACATTCAGGGGTTGGAAACACCATATATTTT. Protein sequence: CASSQHSGVGNTIYF. The full variable domain, its missing parts supplied by reference TRBV14 and TRBJ1-3, is EAGVTQFPSHSVIEKGQTVTLRCDPISGHDNLYWYRRVMGKEIKFLLHFVKESKQDESGMPNNRFLAERTGGTYSTLKVQPAELEDSGVYFCASSQHSGVGNTIYFGEGSWLTVV.

Of note for this clonotype: It may be a read error: a sequence one base away is much more abundant. The V call is TRBV7-2, the J call TRBJ2-7; TRBD1 matches at 10 bases. This CDR3 is built from 15 residues. Per the germline V gene, CDR1 is SGHTA and CDR2 is FQGNSA. The CDR3 protein is CASNLGGTGDREQYF. The CDR3 nucleotides are TGTGCCAGCAACTTAGGCGGGACAGGGGATCGCGAGCAGTACTTC.

At least ten counts were recorded for this clonotype. The chain uses TRBV20-1 and TRBJ2-7; D ambiguous. Per germline, CDR1 DFQATT and CDR2 SNEGSKA (reference sequence). The CDR3 totals 13 residues. The V and J ends lost 6 bases and 2 bases respectively, with 14 bases between them. CDR3 coding DNA: TGCAGTGCCCCCGCCACTCCTACCTACGAGCAGTACTTC. It translates to CSAPATPTYEQYF.

This clonotype showed up just a few times. Given a much more abundant clone one base away, this may be a read error. V and J are TRBV2 and TRBJ2-7; D ambiguous. The CDR3 runs to 12 residues. The V gene lost 2 bases and the J gene lost 9 bases, with 11 bases spanning the gap. In germline, CDR1 is SNHLY, CDR2 FYNNEI. The CDR3 coding sequence is TGTGCCAGCAGTGAATATCCCCCGGGGCAGTACTTC. It is translated as CASSEYPPGQYF.

Concerning this clonotype: Since no conserved phenylalanine or tryptophan closes the CDR3, a read error is the likely cause. This chain joins TRBV6-5 and TRBJ1-1; D not resolved. This CDR3 is 12 amino acids long. V was cut by 2 bases and J by 6 bases, with 7 bases left in between. Germline V gives CDR1 MNHEY, CDR2 SVGAGI. Here the CDR3 DNA reads TGTGCCAGCAGTTACCGCGGGGCTGAAGCTTTCCTT. Translated: CASSYRGAEAFL.

This clonotype has at least ten counts. The CDR3 loop reads CATSDSDVRAKNIQYF. DNA for the CDR3: TGTGCCACCAGTGACAGTGACGTTAGGGCCAAAAACATTCAGTACTTC. V is TRBV24-1 and J is TRBJ2-4; no firm D call. The CDR3 extends over 16 amino acids. The V gene's germline CDR1 is KGHDR and CDR2 SFDVKD. V gave up 4 bases and J gave up 1 base, with 13 bases separating them.

CDR3 DNA sequence: TGTGCCAGCAGCCCACGGGACTTGAACACCGGGGAGCTGTTTTTT. Translated, it gives CASSPRDLNTGELFF. The chain couples TRBV3-1 to TRBJ2-2; maybe TRBD2 (6 bases). The germline V and J ends were trimmed by 4 bases and 1 base, with 10 bases remaining between them. Germline values: CDR1 LGHDT, CDR2 YNNKEL (reference sequence). The CDR3 sequence is 15 residues long.

The gene calls are TRBV11-2 and TRBJ1-5, with TRBD1 identical over 8 bases. The CDR3 is 14 amino acids. V dropped 3 bases and J dropped 7; count of bases not matched to a gene: 5. Germline assignment: CDR1 SGHAT and CDR2 FQNNGV. The DNA for the CDR3 is TGTGCCAGCAGCTTGAGGACAGGGTCACAGCCCCAGCATTTT. Translating gives CASSLRTGSQPQHF.

The gene calls are TRBV5-1 and TRBJ2-1; the D gene is possibly TRBD1 (6 bases). Between the trimmed V and J ends, which lost 3 bases and 11 bases, there was a span of 24 bases. The germline gives CDR1 SGHRS, CDR2 YFSETQ. This CDR3 region has 16 residues. As DNA, the CDR3 is TGCGCCAGCAGCTCGGCTGGGCAGGGGAAGATCTTTAAGCAGTTCTTC. It specifies CASSSAGQGKIFKQFF.

This clonotype was observed many times. The V gene is TRBV7-8, the J gene TRBJ2-5, with D tentatively TRBD1 (6 bases). The CDR3 has 13 amino acids. Germline values: CDR1 SGHVS, CDR2 FQNEAQ. V was cut by 5 bases and J by 5 bases, with 12 bases left in between. CDR3 sequence: CASSRQAHETQYF. The CDR3, as DNA: TGTGCCAGCAGCCGACAGGCGCACGAGACCCAGTACTTC.

This clonotype was counted ten times or more. The chain joins TRBV7-4 to TRBJ1-1; the D gene is possibly TRBD1 (6 bases). The CDR3 runs 19 residues. Germline lookup yields CDR1 SGHVT and CDR2 SQSDAQ. V lost 7 bases and J 3 bases, leaving 30 bases between the germline ends. CDR3 in amino acids: CASTLPPLDGQTKDTEAFF. For the CDR3, the DNA is TGTGCCAGCACCCTTCCCCCCCTCGATGGACAGACGAAGGACACTGAAGCTTTCTTT.

The genes are TRBV20-1 and TRBJ2-7; unclear D gene. The CDR3 totals 13 residues. Germline-derived CDR1 and CDR2 are DFQATT and SNEGSKA (reference sequence). Trimming shortened V by 0 bases and J by 4 bases, and 10 bases separated the two germline ends. The CDR3 DNA is TGCAGTGCTAGAGATGCCTCGGCTTACGAGCAGTACTTC. Translated: CSARDASAYEQYF.

Turning to this clonotype: Sequence at one end of the junction differs from germline and may be a read error. This chain connects TRBV20-1 to TRBJ1-4, with 8 nucleotides matching TRBD1. The CDR3 spans 14 residues. From germline, CDR1 is DFQATT and CDR2 SNEGSKA (reference sequence). CDR3 nucleotides: TGCGGTGCTATCCCCGGGACAGGCCGGTGGAAACTGTTTTTT. It codes for CGAIPGTGRWKLFF.

This clonotype was counted many times. This sequence joins TRBV15 and TRBJ2-7, with 9 bases that match TRBD2. V gave up 2 bases and J gave up 7 bases; unmatched junction bases: 6. CDR1 is LNHNV and CDR2 is YYDKDF in the germline V gene (reference sequence). This CDR3 has 14 residues. In DNA form, the CDR3 reads TGTGCCACCAGCAGACTAGCGGGGATGGGGGAGCAGTACTTC. This translates into CATSRLAGMGEQYF.

This clonotype was seen ten or more times. The V gene is TRBV11-2, the J gene TRBJ2-1; tentative D call: TRBD2 (5 bases). There are 13 residues in the CDR3. Trimming stripped 1 base from V and 7 bases from J, with 8 bases between. Per germline, CDR1 SGHAT and CDR2 FQNNGV. For the CDR3, the DNA is TGTGCCAGCAGCTTAGGTTTAGCGAATGAGCAGTTCTTC. Protein sequence: CASSLGLANEQFF.

This clonotype was recorded a few times. The CDR3 protein is CASSTSRGGGYTF. Here the CDR3 DNA reads TGTGCCAGCAGCACGTCCAGGGGAGGTGGCTACACCTTC. The V gene is TRBV14, the J gene TRBJ1-2, with a tentative D call TRBD1 (6 bases). Germline CDR1 is SGHDN and CDR2 is FVKESK. Trimming took off 5 bases at V and 7 bases at J, with 14 bases between the two ends. This CDR3 region has 13 residues.

About this clonotype: A much bigger clone sits one base away, suggesting this may be a read error. V usage is TRBV12-3 or TRBV12-4 and J usage is TRBJ1-2; possibly TRBD1 for D (6 bases). Trimming cost V 3 bases and J 9 bases, with 17 bases left between them. The CDR3 consists of 14 residues. Here the CDR3 DNA reads TGTGCCAGCAGTTTTCGACGGGGGCTGTTTAGCTACACCTTC. This encodes CASSFRRGLFSYTF.

This clonotype was seen more than once but under ten times. The chain recombines TRBV20-1 with TRBJ2-5; D is unresolved. The V end was cut by 3 bases, the J end by 7 bases, with 18 bases between. The length of the CDR3 is 14 residues. Germline lookup yields CDR1 DFQATT and CDR2 SNEGSKA (reference sequence). This CDR3 is CSASEPAIYGTQYF. CDR3 DNA sequence: TGCAGTGCTAGTGAGCCCGCAATCTATGGGACCCAGTACTTC.

This clonotype was counted between two and nine times. V gene TRBV14 combines with J gene TRBJ2-7; 7 nucleotides match TRBD1. From germline, CDR1 is SGHDN and CDR2 FVKESK. V gave up 4 bases and J gave up 2 bases; unmatched junction bases: 11. CDR3 length: 16 residues. The CDR3 sequence is CASSRVERDSPYEQYF. DNA of the CDR3: TGTGCCAGCAGCCGAGTGGAGAGGGACAGCCCCTACGAGCAGTACTTC.

This clonotype occurred a few times. This chain joins TRBV18 and TRBJ2-7; 7 bases map to TRBD1. The CDR3 extends over 15 amino acids. The germline V gene encodes CDR1 KGHSH and CDR2 LQKENI. Trimming took 3 bases from V and 0 from J; bases not matched to a gene: 5. CDR3 protein: CASSPQQGISYEQYF. The CDR3 nucleotides are TGTGCCAGCTCACCGCAACAGGGGATCTCCTACGAGCAGTACTTC.

Ten or more counts support this clonotype. The chain combines TRBV11-2 with TRBJ2-7; the D gene is possibly TRBD2 (6 bases). Germline values: CDR1 SGHAT, CDR2 FQNNGV. The CDR3 has 15 residues. The V and J ends lost 1 base and 0 bases respectively, with 10 bases between them. The CDR3 is CASSLGRGPSYEQYF. The CDR3 nucleotides read TGTGCCAGCAGCTTAGGGCGGGGTCCCTCCTACGAGCAGTACTTC.

This clonotype was counted a few times. The chain is built from TRBV5-6 and TRBJ2-1, with D perhaps TRBD2 (5 bases). V dropped 1 base and J dropped 9 bases, with 8 bases sitting between them. Per the germline V gene, CDR1 is SGHDT and CDR2 is YYEEEE. This CDR3 is built from 12 residues. The chain's CDR3 is CASSLRGSEQFF. The CDR3 bases are TGTGCCAGCAGCTTGAGAGGGAGTGAGCAGTTCTTC.

This clonotype was counted at least ten times. The chain carries TRBV3-1 and TRBJ2-7, with 9 positions matching TRBD2. V lost 0 bases to trimming and J lost 2 bases; unmatched junction nucleotides: 5. The CDR3 has 16 residues. Per the germline V gene, CDR1 is LGHDT and CDR2 is YNNKEL (reference sequence). The CDR3 sequence is CASSQDGSGGTYEQYF. In DNA, the CDR3 is TGTGCCAGCAGCCAAGATGGCAGCGGGGGGACCTACGAGCAGTACTTC.